This entry is about one T cell receptor (beta chain). Germline CDR1 and CDR2: SGDLS and YYNGEE. CDR3 length: 15 amino acids. V lost 3 bases, J lost 4 bases, and 14 bases lay in between. The data stem from a study of T-cell memory formation after mild COVID-19. Each CDR3 protein gets one entry after TCRdb re-called the 5' RACE reads with MiXCR. The profile shows around 340,000 distinct CDR3 sequences, approximately 14% of them singletons. V gene TRBV9 combines with J gene TRBJ1-3; no clear D gene. The sequence was collected from a man between 18 and 35 years old who had mild COVID-19 (a few samples of this study predate the infection). Cell type and time point are not known. Sequencing was performed on PBMCs or a T cell subset sorted from them (not recorded which). In DNA form, the CDR3 reads TGTGCCAGCAGCGGAAGTAAGGGAGTGGGAAACACCATATATTTT. As protein: CASSGSKGVGNTIYF.